This T cell receptor (beta chain) was identified in a study of blood T cell repertoires in COVID-19. Study context: COVID-19 samples collected from the United States, Italy and Spain covered acute and convalescent phases. T cells, B-cell-depleted T cells, or PBMCs provided the cDNA or gDNA that served as material.

Patients in Seattle were enrolled during active infection, then followed longitudinally. V lost 5 bases and J lost 0, with 10 bases in between. Germline V lookup: CDR1 SEHNR, CDR2 FQNEAQ (reference sequence). CDR3 size: 15 residues. Produced via immunoSEQ multiplex PCR; TCRdb's table is partial and in-frame only. Of some 220,000 clones in the sample, about 82% were seen once. The specimen sequenced was peripheral blood. The TCR was taken from a woman in her seventies with COVID-19, enrolled during active disease. The chain uses TRBV7-9 and TRBJ1-4; D ambiguous. The CDR3 reads CASSTPGSTNEKLFF. CDR3 coding DNA: TGTGCCAGCAGCACCCCGGGTTCAACTAATGAAAAACTGTTTTTT.